The 11 T cell receptor beta chains presented below share a single source sample, sequenced in a study of cytomegalovirus exposure and HLA in healthy donors. The PCR was carried out with 60 Vbeta primers and 13 Jbeta primers. Using immunoSEQ multiplex PCR, the repertoire was profiled, and TCRdb retains in-frame clones only, with some absent. The sample has under 200,000 clones; around 80% are singletons. Sequenced material: PBMCs. Receptors originate from a woman in her 50s in good health and CMV-seronegative.

The V and J genes are TRBV6-1 and TRBJ1-1; D uncertain. The germline V gene encodes CDR1 MNHNS and CDR2 SASEGT. V was pared by 8 bases and J by 1 base, with 8 bases between. The CDR3 contains 12 residues. This chain's CDR3 is CASSRGNTEAFF. CDR3 sequence (DNA): TGTGCCAGCTCCCGCGGGAACACTGAAGCTTTCTTT.

The chain is built from TRBV28 and TRBJ2-7; 7 nucleotides match TRBD1. Germline CDR1 and CDR2: MDHEN and SYDVKM. The CDR3 runs 13 residues. V gave up 10 bases and J gave up 0 bases; unmatched junction bases: 6. The CDR3 nucleotides are TGTGCCACCGACAGGGAAAGCTCCTACGAGCAGTACTTC. Translated: CATDRESSYEQYF.

The J gene is TRBJ1-1, the V gene TRBV6-6; D possibly corresponds to TRBD1 (6 bases). Trimming shortened V by 7 bases and J by 5 bases, and 17 bases separated the two germline ends. Per germline, CDR1 MNHNY and CDR2 SVGAGI (reference sequence). The CDR3 loop spans 14 amino acids. CDR3 sequence reads: CASTKSGAGTEAFF. The DNA of the CDR3 is TGTGCCAGCACCAAATCAGGGGCCGGGACTGAAGCTTTCTTT.

The J gene is TRBJ2-7, the V gene TRBV11-2; 11 nucleotides align to TRBD2. V shed 3 bases and J 0 bases; nucleotides not matched to a gene: 1. The CDR3 is 15 amino acids. Germline assignment: CDR1 SGHAT and CDR2 FQNNGV. The DNA for the CDR3 is TGTGCCAGCAGCTTGGGGACTAGCGGCTCCTACGAGCAGTACTTC. Amino acids: CASSLGTSGSYEQYF.

V usage is TRBV7-2 and J usage is TRBJ1-2; possibly TRBD1 for D (5 bases). V gave up 4 bases and J gave up 7 bases, with 10 bases separating them. The CDR3 runs 12 residues. Per the germline V gene, CDR1 is SGHTA and CDR2 is FQGNSA. The CDR3 loop is CASSSQGAGYTF. CDR3 DNA sequence: TGTGCCAGCAGCTCCCAGGGCGCTGGCTACACCTTC.

The rearrangement joins TRBV6-1 to TRBJ1-2; D possibly corresponds to TRBD1 (5 bases). The germline V gene encodes CDR1 MNHNS and CDR2 SASEGT. Trimming removed 8 bases at V and 8 bases at J, with 15 bases between. The CDR3 is 12 residues long. The CDR3, as DNA: TGTGCCAGCCAGGTACAGGTCGGGGGCTACACCTTC. Translated, it gives CASQVQVGGYTF.

V usage is TRBV28 and J usage is TRBJ1-5, with TRBD1 as a possible D gene (6 bases). V was trimmed by 3 bases and J by 3 bases, leaving 12 bases between them. CDR1 is MDHEN, CDR2 SYDVKM, per germline. The CDR3 sequence is 15 residues long. Here the CDR3 reads CASSFGGTPNQPQHF. For the CDR3, the DNA is TGTGCCAGCAGTTTCGGGGGGACACCCAATCAGCCCCAGCATTTT.

J is TRBJ2-2 and V is TRBV6-5; D call uncertain. The germline gives CDR1 MNHEY, CDR2 SVGAGI. V was pared by 0 bases and J by 6 bases, with 5 bases between. This CDR3 is built from 13 residues. CDR3 nucleotide sequence: TGTGCCAGCAGTTACTCGAGGTCCGGGGAGCTGTTTTTT. Translating gives CASSYSRSGELFF.

This clone was found a few times. The rearrangement links TRBV5-4 to TRBJ1-1; TRBD1 matches 7 bases. J gave up 7 bases and V 3 bases, and 3 bases lay outside the gene matches. This CDR3 has 12 amino acids. The germline gives CDR1 SGHNT, CDR2 YYREEE (reference sequence). CDR3 DNA: TGTGCCAGCAGCTCACAGGGGTATGAAGCTTTCTTT. Encoded protein: CASSSQGYEAFF.

This rearrangement joins TRBV4-3 to TRBJ2-5; 8 bases agree with TRBD2. Germline CDR1 and CDR2: LGHNA and YSLEER. CDR3 size: 15 residues. The V segment lost 2 bases and the J segment 3 bases; nucleotides outside the gene matches: 5. CDR3 protein: CASSQISGEEETQYF. In nucleotides, the CDR3 is TGCGCCAGCAGCCAAATTAGCGGGGAGGAAGAGACCCAGTACTTC.

The chain couples TRBV16 to TRBJ2-1, with 9 bases identical to TRBD1. The CDR3 spans 14 residues. In germline, CDR1 is KGHSY, CDR2 FQNENV. J was trimmed by 4 bases and V by 6 bases; bases with no gene match: 4. CDR3 DNA: TGTGCCAGCAGTCGGGACAGGGCGTACAATGAGCAGTTCTTC. Protein product: CASSRDRAYNEQFF. The complete variable domain, with remaining parts taken from reference TRBV16 and TRBJ2-1, reads GEEVAQTPKHLVRGEGQKAKLYCAPIKGHSYVFWYQQVLKNEFKFLISFQNENVFDETGMPKERFSAKCLPNSPCSLEIQATKLEDSAVYFCASSRDRAYNEQFFGPGTRLTVL.